This T cell receptor beta chain emerged from a study of blood T cell repertoires in COVID-19. The authors' processing: Nucleated cell counts were estimated from reference gene primer amplification. The repertoire was sequenced with immunoSEQ multiplex PCR; TCRdb's copy has only in-frame clones and lacks some. That table supplies the V and J calls and clone size; D and trimming were determined from the DNA. The sample contains hundreds of thousands of clones, roughly 82% of which appear only once. The length of the CDR3 is 13 residues. Germline CDR1 reads MNHEY; CDR2 reads SMNVEV (reference sequence). With 1 base removed from V and 7 bases from J, the gap between germline ends came to 8 bases.

Sequencing input: peripheral blood. This receptor was taken from a woman of 80 years or more with active or convalescent COVID-19. The rearrangement links TRBV27 to TRBJ2-1; D call uncertain. This chain's CDR3 is CASSLLPINEQFF. CDR3 in DNA: TGTGCCAGCAGTTTATTGCCTATTAATGAGCAGTTCTTC.